The sequence of this T cell receptor (beta chain) was determined in a study of cytomegalovirus exposure and HLA in healthy donors. This CDR3 region has 11 residues. Germline CDR1 is MDHEN and CDR2 is SYDVKM. V lost 6 bases and J lost 2, with 4 bases in between. The study sampled nominally healthy donors, though unrecorded immune exposures were likely. The count of this clone is one. Primers included in the PCR were 60 Vbeta and 13 Jbeta primers. Source study methods: Approximately 11 million of the about 80 million unique TCR beta chains counted in a later analysis were shared. Only in-frame clones appear in the TCRdb table, and some are missing; sequencing was by immunoSEQ multiplex PCR. The DNA was the basis for D and trimming; V, J and clone size are from that table. This sample has roughly 120,000 clones; around 77% occur once, and the top ten carry about 3.9%.

The sequence came from a human donor in good health. V usage is TRBV28 and J usage is TRBJ1-1, with D unclear. The sample consisted of PBMCs. The CDR3 here is CASRGNTEAFF. CDR3 sequence (DNA): TGTGCCAGCAGGGGCAACACTGAAGCTTTCTTT. Looking up the rest from reference TRBV28 and TRBJ1-1 gives the full variable domain: DVKVTQSSRYLVKRTGEKVFLECVQDMDHENMFWYRQDPGLGLRLIYFSYDVKMKEKGDIPEGYSVSREKKERFSLILESASTNQTSMYLCASRGNTEAFFGQGTRLTVV.